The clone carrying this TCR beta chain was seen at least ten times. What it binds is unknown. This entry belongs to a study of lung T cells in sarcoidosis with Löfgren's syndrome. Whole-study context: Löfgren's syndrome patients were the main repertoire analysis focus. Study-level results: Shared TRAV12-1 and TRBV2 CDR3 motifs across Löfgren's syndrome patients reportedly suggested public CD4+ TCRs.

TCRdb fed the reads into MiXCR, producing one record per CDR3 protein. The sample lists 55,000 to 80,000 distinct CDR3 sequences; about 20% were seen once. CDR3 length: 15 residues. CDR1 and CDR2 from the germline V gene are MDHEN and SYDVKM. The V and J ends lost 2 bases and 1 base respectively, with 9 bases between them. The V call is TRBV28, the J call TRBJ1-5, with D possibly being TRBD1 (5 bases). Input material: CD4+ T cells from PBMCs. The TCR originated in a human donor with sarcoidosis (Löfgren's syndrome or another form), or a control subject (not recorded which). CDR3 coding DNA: TGTGCCAGCAGTTTAAGACAGCTAAGCAATCAGCCCCAGCATTTT. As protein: CASSLRQLSNQPQHF.